The 19 T cell receptor beta chains below were found in one sample sequenced in a study of blood T cells in healthy people across ages (dated by TCRdb to about 2015). The library was produced with 5' RACE. The reads were generated on an Illumina HiSeq 2500. A second PCR of about 7 to 12 cycles was run with a J-beta primer mix and a sample-barcoded 5' primer. TCRdb applied fastp at Q25 and MiXCR to the public reads, then kept only in-frame beta chains. Each entry is one CDR3 protein sequence, shown with its most common DNA and genes. In all, the sample holds about 1.5 million distinct CDR3 sequences, and approximately 40% of those were seen once. Approximately 7.9% of the sample is in the top ten clones. The sequencing sample was made of blood. These receptors came from a woman aged 18-29 years in good health.

This clonotype was counted a few times. This chain connects TRBV5-1 to TRBJ2-5, with TRBD2 matching 11 bases. In germline, CDR1 is SGHRS, CDR2 YFSETQ. Losses at the gene ends were 4 bases for V and 3 bases for J; bases not matched to a gene: 2. The CDR3 length is 14 residues. DNA of the CDR3: TGCGCCAGCAGCATACTAGCGGGGGAAGAGACCCAGTACTTC. This sequence encodes CASSILAGEETQYF.

The rearrangement links TRBV3-1 to TRBJ2-4, with a weak D call TRBD1 (6 bases). Germline V gives CDR1 LGHDT, CDR2 YNNKEL (reference sequence). V shed 0 bases and J shed 7 bases, with 10 bases lying between them. This CDR3 spans 14 amino acids. The CDR3 sequence: CASSQEQGSNIQYF. As DNA, the CDR3 is TGTGCCAGCAGCCAAGAACAGGGATCGAACATTCAGTACTTC.

V is TRBV20-1 and J is TRBJ2-1; no firm D call. Trimming pared 0 bases from V and 6 bases from J, leaving 15 bases between. The CDR3 is 15 amino acids. Looked up from germline, CDR1 is DFQATT and CDR2 is SNEGSKA (reference sequence). CDR3 nucleotide sequence: TGCAGTGCTAGAGATCATACAACCGCTGGCAATGAGCAGTTCTTC. It encodes CSARDHTTAGNEQFF.

This clonotype was recorded only once. The chain employs TRBV5-1 and TRBJ2-1, with no clear D. Germline CDR1 and CDR2: SGHRS and YFSETQ. This CDR3 is built from 12 residues. The germline V and J ends were trimmed by 6 bases and 6 bases, with 10 bases remaining between them. Here the CDR3 DNA reads TGCGCCAGCAAGACGGGCGGCAATGAGCAGTTCTTC. This sequence encodes CASKTGGNEQFF.

V usage is TRBV11-1 and J usage is TRBJ1-1; possibly TRBD1 for D (6 bases). The CDR3 consists of 14 residues. V was cut by 5 bases and J by 5 bases, with 15 bases left in between. Germline CDR1 reads SGHAT; CDR2 reads FQDESV (reference sequence). CDR3 sequence (DNA): TGTGCCAGCAGCCGCCGCAGGGGAACTACTGAAGCTTTCTTT. It codes for CASSRRRGTTEAFF.

The chain links TRBV29-1 to TRBJ2-7; D is possibly TRBD1 (5 bases). The ends were cut back, 3 bases at V and 7 bases at J, with 22 bases in the middle. The germline V gene has CDR1 SQVTM and CDR2 ANQGSEA. This CDR3 region has 15 residues. CDR3 nucleotides: TGCAGCGTTGATCCCCAGCGCAGTGTTAGGGGTGAGCAGTACTTC. It codes for CSVDPQRSVRGEQYF.

The V call is TRBV20-1, the J call TRBJ2-5, with D hard to call. The CDR3 is 13 residues long. Germline V gives CDR1 DFQATT, CDR2 SNEGSKA (reference sequence). V shed 3 bases and J shed 0 bases, with 8 bases lying between them. In nucleotides, the CDR3 is TGCAGTGCTAGGATGGGGAACCAAGAGACCCAGTACTTC. It codes for CSARMGNQETQYF.

In this sample, this clonotype turned up a few times. V gene TRBV29-1 combines with J gene TRBJ2-1, with D perhaps TRBD2 (5 bases). CDR1 and CDR2 (germline): SQVTM, ANQGSEA. The CDR3 has 11 amino acids. The V and J ends lost 4 bases and 7 bases respectively, with 8 bases between them. The CDR3 is CSVGVANEQFF. Here the CDR3 DNA reads TGCAGCGTTGGAGTAGCGAATGAGCAGTTCTTC.

This clonotype was seen more than once but under ten times. The rearrangement uses TRBV5-1 and TRBJ2-7; D is possibly TRBD2 (6 bases). The length of the CDR3 is 16 residues. Germline V CDR1 and CDR2: SGHRS, YFSETQ. V dropped 1 base and J dropped 4 bases, with 18 bases sitting between them. The CDR3 loop is CASSLSVDLEGYEQYF. The CDR3 DNA reads TGCGCCAGCAGCTTGTCGGTCGACCTGGAGGGTTACGAGCAGTACTTC.

This clonotype was detected a few times. The rearrangement joins TRBV20-1 to TRBJ1-4, with D possibly matching TRBD1 (6 bases). This CDR3 contains 15 residues. The V gene lost 1 base and the J gene lost 5 bases, with 14 bases spanning the gap. Germline V CDR1 and CDR2: DFQATT, SNEGSKA (reference sequence). The CDR3 here is CSARGGGGVNEKLFF. DNA for the CDR3: TGCAGTGCTAGAGGAGGGGGAGGGGTGAATGAAAAACTGTTTTTT.

This clonotype appeared a single time. The V call is TRBV2, the J call TRBJ2-1; 8 bases match TRBD2. With V trimmed by 9 bases and J by 1 base, 17 bases remained unmatched. Germline assignment: CDR1 SNHLY and CDR2 FYNNEI. There are 18 residues in the CDR3. In DNA, the CDR3 is TGTGCCAGGGAATCCGGGACTAACGGGAGGGGGTCCTACAATGAGCAGTTCTTC. Translation gives CARESGTNGRGSYNEQFF.

The genes are TRBV20-1 and TRBJ2-2, with TRBD1 identical over 11 bases. Per the germline V gene, CDR1 is DFQATT and CDR2 is SNEGSKA (reference sequence). With 1 base clipped from V and 3 bases from J, the junction kept 4 bases outside the gene matches. This CDR3 has 16 amino acids. CDR3 DNA sequence: TGCAGTGCTAGAGTTCCGGGACAGGGGGACACCGGGGAGCTGTTTTTT. This gives the protein CSARVPGQGDTGELFF.

In the case of this clonotype: One junction end disagrees with the germline gene, perhaps due to a read error. This rearrangement joins TRBV7-2 to TRBJ1-5; 8 bases fit TRBD1. The CDR3 runs to 16 residues. Germline CDR1 and CDR2: SGHTA and FQGNSA. The CDR3 region has the DNA TGTGCCGGCAGCCTACCAGCAGGGGGCGGCAATCAGCCCCAGCATTTT. Its protein is CAGSLPAGGGNQPQHF.

V gene TRBV20-1 combines with J gene TRBJ2-7, with TRBD2 identical over 7 bases. The CDR3 is 15 amino acids. V was pared by 6 bases and J by 0 bases, with 11 bases of the junction left unmatched. The germline V gene has CDR1 DFQATT and CDR2 SNEGSKA (reference sequence). For the CDR3, the DNA is TGCAGTGCACCGAGGGAGGGGCTTCACTCCTACGAGCAGTACTTC. It specifies CSAPREGLHSYEQYF.

J is TRBJ1-1 and V is TRBV6-1, with 9 positions matching TRBD1. The trim removed 11 bases at V and 5 bases at J, leaving 9 bases unmatched. The CDR3 is made up of 13 amino acids. Germline CDR1 reads MNHNS; CDR2 reads SASEGT. The CDR3 spells CAGEDRGQTEAFF. Here the CDR3 DNA reads TGTGCCGGAGAGGACAGGGGACAAACTGAAGCTTTCTTT.

This clonotype was counted only a few times. This chain uses TRBV9 with TRBJ2-5, with 8 positions matching TRBD2. V shed 4 bases and J 0 bases; nucleotides not matched to a gene: 5. This CDR3 contains 15 residues. The germline V gene encodes CDR1 SGDLS and CDR2 YYNGEE. DNA of the CDR3: TGTGCCAGCAGCACTAGCGGCCAGTACCAAGAGACCCAGTACTTC. It encodes CASSTSGQYQETQYF. Full variable domain (missing parts from reference TRBV9 and TRBJ2-5): DSGVTQTPKHLITATGQRVTLRCSPRSGDLSVYWYQQSLDQGLQFLIQYYNGEERAKGNILERFSAQQFPDLHSELNLSSLELGDSALYFCASSTSGQYQETQYFGPGTRLLVL.

This clonotype was detected only a few times. The chain carries TRBV12-3 or TRBV12-4 and TRBJ2-7; 10 bases agree with TRBD2. Trimming took 5 bases from V and 1 from J; bases not matched to a gene: 2. There are 14 residues in the CDR3. Written as DNA, the CDR3 is TGTGCCAGCAGTCAGCGGGGGGGTTCCTACGAGCAGTACTTC. As protein: CASSQRGGSYEQYF.

The chain employs TRBV6-5 and TRBJ2-7; TRBD2 matches 7 bases. CDR1 and CDR2 from the germline V gene are MNHEY and SVGAGI. With V trimmed by 0 bases and J by 3 bases, 8 bases remained unmatched. The CDR3 totals 16 residues. CDR3 residues: CASSYSKSGALYEQYF. CDR3 sequence (DNA): TGTGCCAGCAGTTACTCGAAAAGCGGGGCTCTCTACGAGCAGTACTTC.

This clonotype was seen more than once but under ten times. J is TRBJ1-2 and V is TRBV6-1; 12 nucleotides align to TRBD1. Losses at the gene ends were 5 bases for V and 2 bases for J; bases not matched to a gene: 6. CDR1 is MNHNS and CDR2 is SASEGT in the germline V gene. The CDR3 runs 16 residues. In DNA, the CDR3 is TGTGCCAGCAGTATCTCCGGGACAGGGGGCAACTATGGCTACACCTTC. Translation gives CASSISGTGGNYGYTF.